The next 17 T cell receptor beta chains were all read from a single sample in a study of T cell responses to AZD1222 COVID-19 vaccine. The assay was immunoSEQ multiplex PCR, and TCRdb's table has in-frame clones only and misses some. This table holds about 140,000 clones, 88% found once. Sequences were derived from peripheral blood, sampled 28 days after the second AZD1222 dose. The receptors were sampled from an adult who received the AZD1222 COVID-19 vaccine.

The chain employs TRBV28 and TRBJ2-6, with TRBD1 identical over 7 bases. This CDR3 contains 16 residues. V gave up 5 bases and J gave up 1 base; unmatched junction bases: 5. CDR1 and CDR2 (germline): MDHEN, SYDVKM. The CDR3 is CASSTGTDSGANVLTF. Here the CDR3 DNA reads TGTGCCAGCAGTACGGGGACAGATTCTGGGGCCAACGTCCTGACTTTC.

The chain joins TRBV16 to TRBJ1-1; 10 bases align to TRBD1. Germline CDR1 is KGHSY and CDR2 is FQNENV. V shed 2 bases, J shed 5 bases, and the junction held 5 bases outside the gene matches. The CDR3 runs 15 residues. CDR3 sequence (DNA): TGTGCCAGCAGCCAAAGACAGGGGGCTACGACTGAAGCTTTCTTT. Amino acids: CASSQRQGATTEAFF.

The chain recombines TRBV2 with TRBJ2-7, with unresolved D. This CDR3 has 11 residues. Germline-derived CDR1 and CDR2 are SNHLY and FYNNEI. Deletions cut 3 bases from V and 7 bases from J, with 7 bases between. CDR3 in amino acids: CASSERFEQYF. The DNA for the CDR3 is TGTGCCAGCAGTGAGAGGTTTGAGCAGTACTTC.

The CDR3 coding sequence is TGTGCCAGCATCCGACTAGCGGGGTACAATGAGCAGTTCTTC. Translated: CASIRLAGYNEQFF. The V gene is TRBV2, the J gene TRBJ2-1; the match to TRBD2 covers 11 bases. The CDR3 runs 14 residues. The germline V gene has CDR1 SNHLY and CDR2 FYNNEI. The trim removed 7 bases at V and 4 bases at J, leaving 3 bases unmatched.

Regarding this clone: In the same sample, other DNA sequences code for this CDR3. The chain joins TRBV2 to TRBJ2-1; possible D gene TRBD2, 6 bases. The V end lost 6 bases, the J end lost 7 bases, and 10 bases lay between the germline ends. CDR1 SNHLY and CDR2 FYNNEI come from the germline V gene. The CDR3 is 12 residues long. The CDR3 reads CASRTGGNEQFF. The CDR3 coding sequence is TGTGCCAGCAGGACCGGGGGTAATGAGCAGTTCTTC. The variable domain in full, with the rest retrieved from reference TRBV2 and TRBJ2-1, is EPEVTQTPSHQVTQMGQEVILRCVPISNHLYFYWYRQILGQKVEFLVSFYNNEISEKSEIFDDQFSVERPDGSNFTLKIRSTKLEDSAMYFCASRTGGNEQFFGPGTRLTVL.

This clone was seen a few times. This CDR3 reads CASSFSPDEQFF. In DNA, the CDR3 is TGTGCCAGCAGCTTTTCGCCGGATGAGCAGTTCTTC. The rearrangement uses TRBV7-9 and TRBJ2-1; D is unresolved. Per the germline V gene, CDR1 is SEHNR and CDR2 is FQNEAQ (reference sequence). The CDR3 has 12 amino acids. Deletions cut 3 bases from V and 8 bases from J, with 8 bases between.

By sample fraction, this clone is medium-sized. V gene TRBV13 combines with J gene TRBJ2-7; a possible D gene is TRBD1 (5 bases). This CDR3 has 11 amino acids. The V end lost 9 bases, the J end lost 6 bases, and 12 bases lay between the germline ends. Germline V CDR1 and CDR2: PRHDT, FYEKMQ (reference sequence). The CDR3 loop is CASGIGAEQYF. The CDR3 DNA reads as TGTGCCAGTGGGATAGGGGCCGAGCAGTACTTC.

The chain carries TRBV27 and TRBJ1-5; D remains unclear. Germline assignment: CDR1 MNHEY and CDR2 SMNVEV (reference sequence). The CDR3 is 13 residues long. The germline V and J ends were trimmed by 6 bases and 8 bases, with 14 bases remaining between them. The CDR3 reads CASSRRTAEPQHF. CDR3 DNA: TGTGCCAGCAGCCGACGGACCGCTGAGCCCCAGCATTTT.

The gene calls are TRBV4-2 and TRBJ1-4; no definite D call. The CDR3 consists of 17 residues. From germline, CDR1 is LGHNA and CDR2 YNFKEQ. Trimming took 1 base from V and 8 from J, leaving 20 bases between them. The CDR3 region is CASSQGDWVEGGEKLFF. The CDR3 DNA reads TGTGCCAGCAGCCAAGGTGATTGGGTTGAAGGAGGGGAAAAACTGTTTTTT.

The chain carries TRBV28 and TRBJ2-7; D possibly corresponds to TRBD1 (6 bases). CDR1 is MDHEN and CDR2 is SYDVKM in the germline V gene. This CDR3 contains 15 residues. V was shortened by 6 bases and J by 6 bases, with 21 bases between the two germline ends. The CDR3 here is CASSKGQAGAVEQYF. The CDR3 region has the DNA TGTGCCAGCAGCAAAGGACAAGCAGGGGCGGTCGAGCAGTACTTC. Complete variable domain (other parts from reference TRBV28 and TRBJ2-7): DVKVTQSSRYLVKRTGEKVFLECVQDMDHENMFWYRQDPGLGLRLIYFSYDVKMKEKGDIPEGYSVSREKKERFSLILESASTNQTSMYLCASSKGQAGAVEQYFGPGTRLTVT.

The chain joins TRBV7-3 to TRBJ2-1; a weak D match, TRBD2 (5 bases). CDR1 is SGHTA, CDR2 FQGTGA, per germline. V was trimmed by 1 base and J by 0 bases, leaving 10 bases between them. The CDR3 consists of 16 residues. For the CDR3, the DNA is TGTGCCAGCAGCTTAATGGCCGGGGTCTCCTACAATGAGCAGTTCTTC. Its protein is CASSLMAGVSYNEQFF.

V gene TRBV4-1 combines with J gene TRBJ2-1; D uncertain. V was clipped by 4 bases and J by 0 bases, with 13 bases between them. The CDR3 extends over 16 amino acids. Germline values: CDR1 MGHRA, CDR2 YSYEKL. CDR3 region: CASSLALTYSYNEQFF. CDR3 nucleotide sequence: TGCGCCAGCAGCCTAGCCCTGACATACTCCTACAATGAGCAGTTCTTC.

The rearrangement links TRBV19 to TRBJ1-1; no firm D call. V lost 5 bases, J lost 8 bases, and 12 bases lay in between. Germline CDR1 and CDR2: LNHDA and SQIVND (reference sequence). This CDR3 contains 12 residues. CDR3 bases: TGTGCCAGTAGTTTTCCTGGGAGGGAAGCTTTCTTT. It codes for CASSFPGREAFF.

This chain connects TRBV5-6 to TRBJ2-4, with TRBD1 matching 8 bases. Unmatched junction bases numbered 6, after V lost 4 bases and J lost 0 bases. Germline values: CDR1 SGHDT, CDR2 YYEEEE. This CDR3 spans 16 amino acids. CDR3 DNA: TGTGCCAGCAGCCCCGGGACAGGCCTAGCCAAAAACATTCAGTACTTC. It is translated as CASSPGTGLAKNIQYF.

J is TRBJ2-7 and V is TRBV11-3, with 7 bases lining up with TRBD1. This CDR3 has 16 residues. Germline V gene sequence: CDR1 SGHNT, CDR2 YENEEA. Trimming at V came to 1 base and at J to 4 bases, leaving 10 bases not matched to a gene. The CDR3: CASSLGTGTAAYEQYF. The CDR3, as DNA: TGTGCCAGCAGCTTAGGGACCGGGACAGCGGCTTACGAGCAGTACTTC.

The gene calls are TRBV7-8 and TRBJ1-2, with 7 bases that match TRBD1. The CDR3 length is 16 residues. Unmatched junction bases numbered 9, after V lost 5 bases and J lost 0 bases. Per germline, CDR1 SGHVS and CDR2 FQNEAQ. The chain's CDR3 is CASSQGGPEANYGYTF. The CDR3 DNA reads as TGTGCCAGCAGCCAGGGGGGCCCAGAGGCTAACTATGGCTACACCTTC.

This chain connects TRBV18 to TRBJ1-1, with D maybe TRBD1 (5 bases). Trimming took 2 bases from V and 1 from J, leaving 11 bases between them. Germline-derived CDR1 and CDR2 are KGHSH and LQKENI. This CDR3 is built from 15 residues. CDR3 region: CASSPGEGRNTEAFF. The CDR3 nucleotides are TGTGCCAGCTCACCAGGGGAGGGGAGGAACACTGAAGCTTTCTTT.